This is a list of T cell receptor beta chains from one sample in a study of blood T cell repertoires in COVID-19. Method: immunoSEQ multiplex PCR; TCRdb's copy keeps in-frame clones and lacks some. The data show 200,000 to 250,000 clones, with under 85% seen just once and around 6% held by the top ten. The sample taken for sequencing was peripheral blood. These receptor sequences come from a human donor in a cohort sampled during active COVID-19. Both conserved end residues are part of each CDR3.

V gene	J gene	CDR3 protein
TRBV7-2	TRBJ1-5	CASSLSSNQPQHF
TRBV2	TRBJ2-1	CASSVAGGGSYNEQFF
TRBV12-3/TRBV12-4	TRBJ2-1	CASSSTGGEQFF
TRBV15	TRBJ2-3	CATSSPNGADTQYF
TRBV5-6	TRBJ1-6	CASSWGQGNSPLHF
TRBV5-1	TRBJ2-5	CASSFRTGQETQYF
TRBV18	TRBJ1-4	CASLRDREGEKLFF
TRBV6-2/TRBV6-3	TRBJ1-5	CASSYGPINQPQHF
TRBV24-1	TRBJ2-1	CATSTGSRGTRDEQFF
TRBV7-9	TRBJ2-3	CASSRGGAMDTQYF
TRBV18	TRBJ2-5	CASSRRDRKETQYF
TRBV11-3	TRBJ2-2	CASSNGQGTGELFF
TRBV18	TRBJ2-3	CASSPQGTGAYTDTQYF
TRBV20-1	TRBJ2-5	CSASAAGETQYF
TRBV5-1	TRBJ1-1	CASSAGGPNTEAFF
TRBV5-1	TRBJ2-7	CASSLSSYEQYF
TRBV28	TRBJ1-5	CASSFSGPSNQPQHF
TRBV10-3	TRBJ2-7	CAISGPGQGEQYF
TRBV3-1/TRBV3-2	TRBJ2-3	CASSQGGGTQYF
TRBV28	TRBJ1-2	CASSSGFRGYGYTF
TRBV19	TRBJ2-3	CASSIAQHTDTQYF
TRBV6-5	TRBJ2-7	CASSFTRGEGEQYF
TRBV5-1	TRBJ2-1	CASSLYRYEQFF
TRBV5-6	TRBJ2-1	CASSFRTNYNEQFF
TRBV9	TRBJ1-4	CASSVASGNNEKLFF
TRBV12-3/TRBV12-4	TRBJ1-2	CASGRTGGDGYTF
TRBV28	TRBJ2-7	CASRSPWTDSSYEQYF
TRBV15	TRBJ2-7	CATSRGGGRFPYEQYF
TRBV3-1/TRBV3-2	TRBJ2-3	CASSQDQGSTDTQYF
TRBV2	TRBJ1-2	CASRQGQVGGYTF
TRBV29-1	TRBJ1-2	CSARTGADYGYTF
TRBV24-1	TRBJ2-1	CATGAGTYNEQFF
TRBV6-6	TRBJ2-7	CASSRTSGGYEQYF
TRBV2	TRBJ2-1	CASRGTGGSYNEQFF
TRBV4-2	TRBJ2-2	CASMGSITGELFF
TRBV19	TRBJ2-2	CASSIQGTYASGSWTGELFF
TRBV5-4	TRBJ1-2	CASSLSRGASYGYTF
TRBV24-1	TRBJ2-3	CATSDLRRSTDTQYF
TRBV21-1	TRBJ1-1	CASSREGLGEAFF
TRBV7-9	TRBJ2-5	CASSFEGGRETQYF
TRBV3-1/TRBV3-2	TRBJ2-2	CASRVDRGRAGELFF
TRBV7-9	TRBJ1-1	CASQGAANTEAFF
TRBV12-3/TRBV12-4	TRBJ1-2	CASSFRAGDGYTF
TRBV5-4	TRBJ1-4	CASSGDRVNEKLFF
TRBV28	TRBJ2-3	CASSSMSHTQYF
TRBV27	TRBJ2-5	CASSSDRGRETQYF